The T cell receptor beta chain described here comes from a study of shared clonotypes between healthy human individuals. Trimming removed 0 bases at V and 4 bases at J, with 13 bases between. Germline assignment: CDR1 SGDLS and CDR2 YYNGEE. The CDR3 length is 15 residues. Assay: immunoSEQ multiplex PCR; the TCRdb copy retains only in-frame clones and omits some. The repertoire holds under 600,000 clones, 60% to 80% seen once, with 9.5% to 15% in the top ten. The sequenced sample consisted of PBMCs. V and J are TRBV9 and TRBJ1-2; a possible D gene is TRBD1 (5 bases). The sequence was obtained from a woman aged 40 to 49 in good health. Some clones in this sample may be carry-over from other donors' samples. Written as DNA, the CDR3 is TGTGCCAGCAGCGTAGCCGAGGGGAGCGCCTATGGCTACACCTTC. Its translation: CASSVAEGSAYGYTF.